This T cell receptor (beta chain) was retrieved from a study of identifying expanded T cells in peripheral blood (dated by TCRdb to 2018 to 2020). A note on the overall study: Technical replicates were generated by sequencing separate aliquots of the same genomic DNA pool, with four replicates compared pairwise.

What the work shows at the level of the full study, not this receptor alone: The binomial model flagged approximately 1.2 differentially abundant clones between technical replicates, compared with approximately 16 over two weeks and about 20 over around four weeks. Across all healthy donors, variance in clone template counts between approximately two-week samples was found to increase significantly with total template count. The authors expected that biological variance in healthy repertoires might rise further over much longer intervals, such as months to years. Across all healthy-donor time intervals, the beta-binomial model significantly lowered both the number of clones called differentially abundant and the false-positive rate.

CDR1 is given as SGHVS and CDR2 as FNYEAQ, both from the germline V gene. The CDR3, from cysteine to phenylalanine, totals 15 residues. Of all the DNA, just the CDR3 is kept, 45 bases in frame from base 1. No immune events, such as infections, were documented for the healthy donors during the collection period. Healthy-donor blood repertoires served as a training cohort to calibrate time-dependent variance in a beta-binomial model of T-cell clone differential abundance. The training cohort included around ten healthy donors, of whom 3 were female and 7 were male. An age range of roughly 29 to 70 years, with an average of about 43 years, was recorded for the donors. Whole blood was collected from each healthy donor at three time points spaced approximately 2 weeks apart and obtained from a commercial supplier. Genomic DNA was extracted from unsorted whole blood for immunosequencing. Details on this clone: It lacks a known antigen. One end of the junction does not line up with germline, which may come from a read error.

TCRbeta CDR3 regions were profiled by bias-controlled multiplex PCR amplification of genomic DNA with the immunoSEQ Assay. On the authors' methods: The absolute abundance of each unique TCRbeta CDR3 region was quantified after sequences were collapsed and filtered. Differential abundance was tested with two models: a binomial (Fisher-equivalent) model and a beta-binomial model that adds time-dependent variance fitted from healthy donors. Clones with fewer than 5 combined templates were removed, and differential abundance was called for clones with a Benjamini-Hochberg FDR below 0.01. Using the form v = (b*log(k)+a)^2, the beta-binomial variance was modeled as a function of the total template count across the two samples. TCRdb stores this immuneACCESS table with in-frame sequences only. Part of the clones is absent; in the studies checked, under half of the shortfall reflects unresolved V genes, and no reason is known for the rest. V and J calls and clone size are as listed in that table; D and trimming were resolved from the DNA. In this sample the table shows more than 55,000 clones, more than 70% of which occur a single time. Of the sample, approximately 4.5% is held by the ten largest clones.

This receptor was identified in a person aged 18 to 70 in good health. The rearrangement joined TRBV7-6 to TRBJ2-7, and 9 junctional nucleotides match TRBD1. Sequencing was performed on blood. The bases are TGTGCCAGCAGCTTAGCGCAAGGACAGGGGACCGAGCACTACTTC. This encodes CASSLAQGQGTEHYF.